This TCR beta chain was identified in a study of blood T cell repertoires in COVID-19. Whole-study context: The origin of the acute and convalescent COVID-19 samples was the United States, Italy and Spain. In each case, the material was cDNA or gDNA derived from T cells, B-cell-depleted T cells, or PBMCs.

V shed 5 bases and J shed 8 bases, with 21 bases lying between them. The CDR3 length is 15 residues. In germline, CDR1 is MNHEY, CDR2 SMNVEV (reference sequence). Source study methods: Amplified reference gene primers provided the basis for estimating nucleated cell counts. Clones were read by immunoSEQ multiplex PCR, and TCRdb kept only the in-frame ones, dropping some. Clone size and V and J calls were adopted from that table, with D and trimming inferred from the DNA. In the table there are more than 120,000 clones, approximately 81% of which are singletons. The TCR sequence derives from a human donor with acute or convalescent COVID-19. The donor label of this sample is uncertain. The chain combines TRBV27 with TRBJ1-2; TRBD1 is a possible D gene (6 bases). Sequencing used peripheral blood. The CDR3 DNA reads TGTGCCAGCAGTCCCCGACAGGCCACGCCGGGGGGCTACACCTTC. Translating it yields CASSPRQATPGGYTF.